This T cell receptor beta chain was sequenced in a study of shared clonotypes between healthy human individuals. The V end lost 5 bases, the J end lost 9 bases, and 11 bases lay between the germline ends. CDR3 length: 12 amino acids. Germline V gives CDR1 LNHNV, CDR2 YYDKDF (reference sequence). Clones were read by immunoSEQ multiplex PCR, and TCRdb kept only the in-frame ones, dropping some. The repertoire holds about 690,000 clones, 90% seen once, with 30% to 35% in the top ten. The TCR sequence derives from a man aged 18 to 35 in good health. Some clones in this sample may be carry-over from other donors' samples. The chain joins TRBV15 to TRBJ2-1, with D possibly TRBD1 on 6 matching bases. The sequencing input was memory CD8+ T cells from PBMCs. Indicated subset: CD45RO+ cells pooled with CCR7-negative TemRA cells. Here the CDR3 DNA reads TGTGCCACCAGCGAACAGGGTGCTGAGCAGTTCTTC. As protein: CATSEQGAEQFF.